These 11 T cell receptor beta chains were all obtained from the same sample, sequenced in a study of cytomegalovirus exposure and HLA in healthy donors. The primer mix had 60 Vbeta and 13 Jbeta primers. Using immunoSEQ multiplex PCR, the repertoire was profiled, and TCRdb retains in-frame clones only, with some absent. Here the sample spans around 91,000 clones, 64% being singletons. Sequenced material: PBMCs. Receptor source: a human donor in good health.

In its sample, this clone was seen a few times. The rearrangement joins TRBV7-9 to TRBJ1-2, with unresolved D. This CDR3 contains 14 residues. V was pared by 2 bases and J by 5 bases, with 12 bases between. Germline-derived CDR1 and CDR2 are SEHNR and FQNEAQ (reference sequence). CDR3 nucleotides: TGTGCCAGCAGCTTATCCGTTGTACTGTATGGCTACACCTTC. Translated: CASSLSVVLYGYTF.

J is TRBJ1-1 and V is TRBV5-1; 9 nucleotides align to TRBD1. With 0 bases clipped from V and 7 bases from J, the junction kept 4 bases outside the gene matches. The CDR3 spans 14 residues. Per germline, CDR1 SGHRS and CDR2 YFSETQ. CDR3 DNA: TGCGCCAGCAGCTTGGACAGGGGGCGGGGTGAAGCTTTCTTT. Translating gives CASSLDRGRGEAFF.

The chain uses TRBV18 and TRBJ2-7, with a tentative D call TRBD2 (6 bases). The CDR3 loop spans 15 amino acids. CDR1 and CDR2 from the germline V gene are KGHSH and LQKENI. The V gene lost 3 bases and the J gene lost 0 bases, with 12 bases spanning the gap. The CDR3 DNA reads TGTGCCAGCTCACCCATTGGCGGGGCCTCCTACGAGCAGTACTTC. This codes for CASSPIGGASYEQYF.

CDR3 sequence (DNA): TGTGCCACCAGCAGAGACAGGGGGCTTTATGGCTACACCTTC. The encoded protein is CATSRDRGLYGYTF. The J gene is TRBJ1-2, the V gene TRBV15, with 8 nucleotides matching TRBD1. The CDR3 sequence is 14 residues long. J lost 5 bases, V lost 0 bases, and 2 bases had no gene match. Germline V gene sequence: CDR1 LNHNV, CDR2 YYDKDF (reference sequence).

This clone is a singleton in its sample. For the CDR3, the DNA is TGTGCCAGCAGCTTTTCCGGGACAGACCTGAACACTGAAGCTTTCTTT. Amino acid sequence: CASSFSGTDLNTEAFF. V and J are TRBV7-3 and TRBJ1-1; 7 bases are shared with TRBD1. V was clipped by 3 bases and J by 0 bases; unmatched bases: 7. There are 16 residues in the CDR3. Germline lookup yields CDR1 SGHTA and CDR2 FQGTGA.

The CDR3 DNA sequence: TGTGCCAGCTCACCAGGGACAGGGGAACGTTTTGACTATGGCTACACCTTC. This sequence encodes CASSPGTGERFDYGYTF. The chain employs TRBV18 and TRBJ1-2; 10 bases are shared with TRBD1. Germline V gene sequence: CDR1 KGHSH, CDR2 LQKENI. The V and J ends lost 2 bases and 3 bases, in that order; junction bases with no gene match: 9. This CDR3 spans 17 amino acids.

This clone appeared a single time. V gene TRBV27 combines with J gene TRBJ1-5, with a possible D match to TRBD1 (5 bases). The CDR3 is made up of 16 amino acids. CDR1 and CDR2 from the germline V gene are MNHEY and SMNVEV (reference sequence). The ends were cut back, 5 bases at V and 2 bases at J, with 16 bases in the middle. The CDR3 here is CASSPGLWGGNQPQHF. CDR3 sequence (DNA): TGTGCCAGCAGTCCGGGCCTATGGGGGGGCAATCAGCCCCAGCATTTT.

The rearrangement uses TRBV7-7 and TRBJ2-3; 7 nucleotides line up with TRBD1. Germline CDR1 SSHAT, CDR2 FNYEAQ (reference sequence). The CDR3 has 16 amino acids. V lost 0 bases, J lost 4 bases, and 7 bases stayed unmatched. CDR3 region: CASSLADRVPPDTQYF. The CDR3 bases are TGTGCCAGCAGCTTAGCCGACAGGGTCCCCCCAGATACGCAGTATTTT. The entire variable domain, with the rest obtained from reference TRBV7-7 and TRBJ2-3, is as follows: GAGVSQSPRYKVTKRGQDVTLRCDPISSHATLYWYQQALGQGPEFLTYFNYEAQPDKSGLPSDRFSAERPEGSISTLTIQRTEQRDSAMYRCASSLADRVPPDTQYFGPGTRLTVL.

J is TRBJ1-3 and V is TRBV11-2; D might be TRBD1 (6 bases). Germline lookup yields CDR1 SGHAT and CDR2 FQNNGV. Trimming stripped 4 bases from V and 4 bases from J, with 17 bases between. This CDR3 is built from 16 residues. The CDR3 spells CASSSGGLGSGNTIYF. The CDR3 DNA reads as TGTGCCAGCAGCTCCGGGGGGCTAGGGAGCGGAAACACCATATATTTT.

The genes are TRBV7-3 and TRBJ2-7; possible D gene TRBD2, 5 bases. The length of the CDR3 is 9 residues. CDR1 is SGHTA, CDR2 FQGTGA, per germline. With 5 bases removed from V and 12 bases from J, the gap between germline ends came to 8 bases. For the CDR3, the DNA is TGTGCCAGCAGCGAAGAGGGGTACTTC. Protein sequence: CASSEEGYF. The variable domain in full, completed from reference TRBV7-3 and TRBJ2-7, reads GAGVSQTPSNKVTEKGKYVELRCDPISGHTALYWYRQSLGQGPEFLIYFQGTGAADDSGLPNDRFFAVRPEGSVSTLKIQRTERGDSAVYLCASSEEGYFGPGTRLTVT.

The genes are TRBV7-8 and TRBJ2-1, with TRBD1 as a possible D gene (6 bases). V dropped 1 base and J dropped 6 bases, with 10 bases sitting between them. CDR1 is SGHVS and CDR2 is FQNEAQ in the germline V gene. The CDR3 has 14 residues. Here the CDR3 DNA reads TGTGCCAGCAGCTTAGTAGCAGGGGTCAATGAGCAGTTCTTC. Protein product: CASSLVAGVNEQFF.